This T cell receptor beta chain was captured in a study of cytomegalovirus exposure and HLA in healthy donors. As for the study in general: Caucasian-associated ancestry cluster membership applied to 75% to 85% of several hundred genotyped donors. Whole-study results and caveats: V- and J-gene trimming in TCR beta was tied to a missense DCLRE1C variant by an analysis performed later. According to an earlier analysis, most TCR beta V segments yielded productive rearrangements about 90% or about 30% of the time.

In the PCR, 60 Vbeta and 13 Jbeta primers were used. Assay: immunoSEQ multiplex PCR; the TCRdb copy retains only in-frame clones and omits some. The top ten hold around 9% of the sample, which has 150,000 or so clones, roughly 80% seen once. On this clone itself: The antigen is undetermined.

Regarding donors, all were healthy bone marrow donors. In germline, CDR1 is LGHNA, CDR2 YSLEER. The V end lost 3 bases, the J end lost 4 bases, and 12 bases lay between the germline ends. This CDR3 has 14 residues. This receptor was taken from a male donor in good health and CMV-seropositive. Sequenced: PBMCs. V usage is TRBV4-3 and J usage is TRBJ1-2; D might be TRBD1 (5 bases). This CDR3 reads CASSHSDSIYGYTF. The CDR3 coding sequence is TGCGCCAGCAGCCACTCCGACAGCATCTATGGCTACACCTTC.